The sequence of this T cell receptor (beta chain) was determined in a study of blood T cell repertoires in COVID-19. The wider study: Sites in the United States, Italy and Spain provided acute and convalescent COVID-19 samples. T cells, B-cell-depleted T cells, or PBMCs provided the cDNA or gDNA that served as material.

Source study methods: It was from reference gene primer amplification that nucleated cell counts were estimated. Using immunoSEQ multiplex PCR, the repertoire was profiled, and TCRdb retains in-frame clones only, with some absent. The DNA was the basis for D and trimming; V, J and clone size are from that table. This sample carries fewer than 180,000 clones, around 90% of them seen once, and the ten largest clones take around 4%. The TCR comes from an older woman with active or convalescent COVID-19. Material for sequencing was peripheral blood.

CDR3 in amino acids: CASSYLAGGNYGYTF. The CDR3 nucleotides are TGTGCCAGCAGTTACTTGGCAGGGGGCAACTATGGCTACACCTTC. The chain combines TRBV6-5 with TRBJ1-2, with 8 bases lining up with TRBD1. The germline gives CDR1 MNHEY, CDR2 SVGAGI. There are 15 residues in the CDR3. J was trimmed by 2 bases and V by 1 base; bases with no gene match: 3.